This T cell receptor (beta chain) stems from a study of T cells in Graves' hyperthyroidism and ophthalmopathy (dated 2019 in TCRdb). With respect to the entire study: Peripheral blood samples were taken at the time of initial diagnosis, prior to any treatment. TCR V-J signatures able to tell the groups apart were searched for in a discovery cohort of more than 90 patients, of whom roughly 42 had Graves' ophthalmopathy and more than 55 had stable Graves' hyperthyroidism. An independent validation cohort of around 19 hyperthyroidism patients and 15 or so patients who later progressed to ophthalmopathy tested prospective prediction of ophthalmopathy. The roughly 94 discovery patients were randomly split 7:3 into training and test sets. In addition, the study compared T-cell repertoires in thyroid tissue and in blood from a handful of Graves' hyperthyroidism patients. After sampling, hyperthyroidism patients received methimazole starting at 30 mg daily, and ophthalmopathy patients received high-dose intravenous methylprednisolone. TCR Vbeta CDR3 sequencing of 130 to 150 peripheral blood samples (around 45 ophthalmopathy, roughly 72 hyperthyroidism and some 17 progressor patients) is reported in the paper. Overall study results and their limits: In validation, the model predicted progression to ophthalmopathy a median of 6.5 months before onset, with about 71% sensitivity and nearly 75% specificity. Sample size was not statistically predetermined, and blinding of investigators to group allocation was not performed. Blood samples also contained most of the expanded thyroid clonotypes (frequency above 0.001), which suggests that blood repertoires may reflect thyroid immune responses. In cross-validation, a model built on a 13 V-J signature told ophthalmopathy apart from stable hyperthyroidism with just under 90% sensitivity and about 81% specificity, and in testing the same model reached 80%/75%.

The TCR beta CDR3 regions were amplified from the RNA transcripts. The TCR CDR3 was subjected to a first round of RT-PCR using the HTBI primer set and the Qiagen OneStep RT-PCR kit. A second multiplex PCR round built the libraries, followed by size selection and purification. Libraries were sequenced paired-end with 100 bp reads on an Illumina HiSeq2000. As for how the authors treated the data: SOAPnuke was used to process the raw data, with reads discarded if the reads contained adapters or uncalled bases, had a mean Phred below 15, or lacked an exact constant-primer or identifier match. High-quality paired reads were merged using COPE v1.2.5, and each unique nucleotide sequence was defined as a clonotype. MiTCR v1.1 was used to align the clonotypes against IMGT TRBV, TRBD and TRBJ reference segments. Only V-J combinations with frequency above 0.0001, covering approximately 99% of repertoires, were analysed. A TCS score was defined as the ratio of F50 (clonal expansion) to E x V (chaos), with BLOSUM62-based TCRdist applied between CDR3 peptides within each V-J. Welch's t-statistics and random forest reduced some 510 V-J features to 13, which were used in a naive Bayes classifier (R e1071). The public reads were reprocessed in TCRdb via fastp at Q25 and MiXCR, keeping in-frame beta chains. Rows merge per CDR3 protein into single entries with the most common DNA and genes. The authors' filters were not applied to this entry. Counted in this sample were roughly 650,000 distinct CDR3 sequences; about a sixth of them appeared once. Around 3.5% of the sample is in the top ten clones.

The CDR3 starts with the cysteine, ends with the phenylalanine, and has 14 residues. This entry keeps only the CDR3 DNA: 42 bases, framed from base 1. The junction shows trimming of 2 bases on V and 1 base on J, and the gene matches do not reach 1 base of it. CDR1 ENHRY and CDR2 SYGVKD were looked up in the germline V gene. This clonotype was counted only a few times. Its target antigen remains unknown. No qualities accompany the bases; no much larger clone lies one base away. In the ophthalmopathy patients, disease was moderately to severely active, with a Clinical Activity Score of 3 or more, a NOSPECS grade of 4 or more, and a duration of less than 3 months. Patients with uncontrolled infections, other autoimmune diseases, pregnancy or lactation were excluded. Diagnoses relied on clinical symptoms, serum thyroxine and TRAb, thyroid ultrasound and orbital computed tomography. PBMCs were separated from 7.5 to 10 ml of fresh peripheral blood using Ficoll-Paque density gradient centrifugation. Trizol reagent was used to extract total RNA, and RNA quality was then checked on an Agilent 2100 Bioanalyzer.

The sequence links TRBV10-3 to TRBJ1-1; the junction holds 7 bases that match TRBD1. This receptor was identified in a woman in her thirties or forties with Graves' ophthalmopathy. The sequenced sample was blood. The CDR3 loop reads CAISEGQANTEAFF. The DNA reads TGTGCCATCAGTGAGGGACAGGCGAACACTGAAGCTTTCTTT.